These 20 T cell receptor beta chains were sequenced from one sample in a study of regulatory T cells in long-lasting Graves disease. In building TCR beta libraries, iRepertoire HTBI primers were used together with Arm-PCR of CDR3 regions. Using its own MiXCR run on the multiplex PCR reads, TCRdb lists one record per CDR3 protein. The profile shows hundreds of thousands of distinct CDR3 sequences, about 13% of them singletons. Time point noted: newly diagnosed GD, antithyroid drugs for less than 3 months. The authors made the TCR library using RNA they extracted from PBMCs. The same specimen was also included in a second study, on T cells in Graves' hyperthyroidism and ophthalmopathy.

This material consisted of peripheral blood mononuclear cells (PBMCs), taken at new diagnosis, from a patient treated with antithyroid drugs. The receptors shown here come from a man aged 30 to 45 with Graves disease.

There are many counts of this clonotype. This sequence joins TRBV11-2 and TRBJ2-3; no clear D gene. Trimming left V 5 bases short and J 0 bases short, with 9 bases between. This CDR3 has 14 amino acids. The V gene's germline CDR1 is SGHAT and CDR2 FQNNGV. The DNA for the CDR3 is TGTGCCAGCAGCCCAAAGACTAGCACAGATACGCAGTATTTT. It codes for CASSPKTSTDTQYF.

At least ten counts were recorded for this clonotype. J is TRBJ1-1 and V is TRBV10-2; TRBD1 aligns across 8 bases. In germline, CDR1 is WSHSY, CDR2 SAAADI. This CDR3 is built from 17 residues. After removal of 3 bases from V and 3 bases from J, the junction contained 12 bases not matched to a gene. Here the CDR3 reads CASSEWTGHKGYTEAFF. CDR3 DNA: TGCGCCAGCAGTGAATGGACAGGGCACAAGGGGTACACTGAAGCTTTCTTT.

Concerning this clonotype: This may be a read error, as it is one base from a much larger clone. This sequence joins TRBV5-1 and TRBJ2-5; D not resolved. Judging by the DNA end, TRBJ2-1 fits better; the J call may be wrong. This CDR3 region has 13 residues. CDR1 and CDR2 from the germline V gene are SGHRS and YFSETQ. CDR3 sequence reads: CARSFPRGDEQFF. In nucleotides, the CDR3 is TGCGCCCGCAGCTTCCCCCGCGGAGATGAGCAGTTCTTC.

This clonotype was picked up many times. The V gene is TRBV7-8, the J gene TRBJ1-2; D call uncertain. Trimming cost V 0 bases and J 5 bases, with 10 bases left between them. This CDR3 has 14 residues. The germline gives CDR1 SGHVS, CDR2 FQNEAQ. CDR3 in amino acids: CASSLASSAYGYTF. The CDR3 DNA follows: TGTGCCAGCAGCTTAGCATCTTCGGCTTATGGCTACACCTTC.

The DNA for the CDR3 is TGTGCCAGCAGCCGACTAGCTTACGAGCAGTACTTC. Its protein product is CASSRLAYEQYF. V is TRBV12-3 or TRBV12-4 and J is TRBJ2-7; 7 bases are a match to TRBD2. The trim removed 6 bases at V and 4 bases at J, leaving 3 bases unmatched. CDR3 length: 12 residues.

This clonotype has a handful of counts. This chain joins TRBV5-1 and TRBJ2-7, with TRBD2 as a possible D gene (5 bases). Trimming took off 3 bases at V and 4 bases at J, with 14 bases between the two ends. This CDR3 spans 14 amino acids. Germline assignment: CDR1 SGHRS and CDR2 YFSETQ. The CDR3 bases are TGCGCCAGCAGCTCTACGGGATATTTTTACGAGCAGTACTTC. Amino acid sequence: CASSSTGYFYEQYF.

This clonotype has ten or more counts. The chain joins TRBV2 to TRBJ2-2; 8 bases agree with TRBD1. Germline loops: CDR1 SNHLY, CDR2 FYNNEI. The CDR3 runs to 14 residues. Trimming removed 7 bases from V and 3 bases from J; junction bases left unmatched: 4. The DNA for the CDR3 is TGTGCCAGCAACGGACAGGGATACACCGGGGAGCTGTTTTTT. The encoded protein is CASNGQGYTGELFF.

The V and J genes are TRBV9 and TRBJ2-7; 9 bases agree with TRBD1. The CDR3 contains 14 residues. Germline lookup yields CDR1 SGDLS and CDR2 YYNGEE. Trimming took 5 bases from V and 5 from J; bases not matched to a gene: 8. In DNA form, the CDR3 reads TGTGCCAGCAGTGACACAGGGGGCCGGGACGAGCAGTACTTC. Translated: CASSDTGGRDEQYF.

V is TRBV5-1 and J is TRBJ1-1; possible D gene TRBD1, 6 bases. This CDR3 contains 15 residues. Trimming shortened V by 4 bases and J by 4 bases, and 17 bases separated the two germline ends. Germline values: CDR1 SGHRS, CDR2 YFSETQ. For the CDR3, the DNA is TGCGCCAGCAGCGGCGCGGGGACATGGACCACTGAAGCTTTCTTT. Amino acid sequence: CASSGAGTWTTEAFF.

In regard to this clonotype: A junction end diverges from the germline sequence, so it may reflect a read error. The chain carries TRBV9 and TRBJ2-7; 7 nucleotides line up with TRBD1. The germline gives CDR1 SGDLS, CDR2 YYNGEE. The CDR3 loop spans 15 amino acids. In nucleotides, the CDR3 is TGTGCCAGCAGCGTAGAGGGACAGTCCTCCGACGAGCAGTACTTC. It is translated as CASSVEGQSSDEQYF.

This clonotype appeared many times. The chain carries TRBV7-2 and TRBJ2-4; 9 bases are shared with TRBD2. The J segment lost 1 base and the V segment lost 5 bases, leaving 21 bases of the junction unmatched. CDR1 is SGHTA and CDR2 is FQGNSA in the germline V gene. The CDR3 covers 21 residues. The CDR3 is CASSLRTSDLRWGTAKNIQYF. The CDR3 DNA reads as TGTGCCAGCAGCCTTAGGACTAGCGATCTCCGGTGGGGTACTGCCAAAAACATTCAGTACTTC.

This clonotype came up many times. The chain recombines TRBV20-1 with TRBJ1-5; no definite D call. Germline lookup yields CDR1 DFQATT and CDR2 SNEGSKA (reference sequence). Trimming took off 0 bases at V and 0 bases at J, with 15 bases between the two ends. The CDR3 covers 17 residues. This CDR3 reads CSAREMKRFYSNQPQHF. In nucleotides, the CDR3 is TGCAGTGCTAGAGAGATGAAAAGGTTCTATAGCAATCAGCCCCAGCATTTT.

With respect to this clonotype: With a much larger clone just one base away, this may be a read error. The chain combines TRBV28 with TRBJ1-4; 7 nucleotides align to TRBD1. CDR1 and CDR2 (germline): MDHEN, SYDVKM. The CDR3 is 15 amino acids. V was pared by 2 bases and J by 8 bases, with 8 bases of the junction left unmatched. Here the CDR3 reads CASSLTAGGGEKLFF. The CDR3 DNA sequence: TGTGCCAGCAGTTTAACGGCCGGAGGGGGCGAAAAACTGTTTTTT.

This clonotype appeared many times. The CDR3 is CASSLEPRASNYEKLFF. The CDR3 DNA follows: TGTGCCAGCAGCTTAGAGCCCCGGGCCAGCAATTATGAAAAACTGTTTTTT. The V gene is TRBV11-2, the J gene TRBJ1-4; D is unresolved. V was shortened by 0 bases and J by 6 bases, with 17 bases between the two germline ends. Per the germline V gene, CDR1 is SGHAT and CDR2 is FQNNGV. This CDR3 has 17 residues. Complete variable domain (other parts from reference TRBV11-2 and TRBJ1-4): EAGVAQSPRYKIIEKRQSVAFWCNPISGHATLYWYQQILGQGPKLLIQFQNNGVVDDSQLPKDRFSAERLKGVDSTLKIQPAKLEDSAVYLCASSLEPRASNYEKLFFGSGTQLSVL.

This clonotype appeared many times. J is TRBJ2-7 and V is TRBV20-1; D not certain. The CDR3 covers 16 residues. Germline values: CDR1 DFQATT, CDR2 SNEGSKA (reference sequence). Trimming shortened V by 0 bases and J by 0 bases, and 15 bases separated the two germline ends. This chain's CDR3 is CSARDSRTASSYEQYF. The CDR3 coding sequence is TGCAGTGCTAGAGATAGTAGGACGGCGAGCTCCTACGAGCAGTACTTC.

This clonotype was seen more than once but under ten times. This chain connects TRBV18 to TRBJ2-3; D ambiguous. V was pared by 2 bases and J by 0 bases, with 12 bases between. CDR1 and CDR2 (germline): KGHSH, LQKENI. This CDR3 spans 16 amino acids. The CDR3 protein is CASSPLGAASTDTQYF. The CDR3 bases are TGTGCCAGCTCACCATTAGGAGCTGCTAGCACAGATACGCAGTATTTT. Drawing the rest from reference TRBV18 and TRBJ2-3, the complete variable domain is NAGVMQNPRHLVRRRGQEARLRCSPMKGHSHVYWYRQLPEEGLKFMVYLQKENIIDESGMPKERFSAEFPKEGPSILRIQQVVRGDSAAYFCASSPLGAASTDTQYFGPGTRLTVL.

This clonotype was seen many times. The chain recombines TRBV2 with TRBJ1-5; D is uncertain. The V gene's germline CDR1 is SNHLY and CDR2 FYNNEI. V lost 4 bases, J lost 5 bases, and 21 bases lay in between. The CDR3 is made up of 17 amino acids. CDR3 bases: TGTGCCAGCAGTGGAATCCTCACGGATGGGGTAGATCAGCCCCAGCATTTT. It is translated as CASSGILTDGVDQPQHF.

This clonotype was observed a handful of times. The chain carries TRBV7-8 and TRBJ2-2; a weak D match, TRBD2 (5 bases). The CDR3 is made up of 15 amino acids. Germline values: CDR1 SGHVS, CDR2 FQNEAQ. V gave up 7 bases and J gave up 1 base, with 13 bases separating them. Here the CDR3 reads CASTGEQKNTGELFF. The CDR3 region has the DNA TGTGCCAGCACCGGGGAGCAGAAGAACACCGGGGAGCTGTTTTTT.

The sample holds many counts of this clonotype. The chain couples TRBV10-3 to TRBJ1-4; no definite D call. CDR3 length: 15 residues. Trimming took 4 bases from V and 3 from J, leaving 12 bases between them. Germline V gives CDR1 ENHRY, CDR2 SYGVKD. Here the CDR3 DNA reads TGTGCCATCAGTGGTACATTGAAGGCTAATGAAAAACTGTTTTTT. As protein: CAISGTLKANEKLFF.

This clonotype showed up many times. This chain links TRBV7-2 with TRBJ1-2; no firm D call. This CDR3 comprises 12 residues. V was cut by 5 bases and J by 4 bases, with 8 bases left in between. Germline CDR1 and CDR2: SGHTA and FQGNSA. In DNA, the CDR3 is TGTGCCAGCAGCACTAATCTCTATGGCTACACCTTC. Amino acids: CASSTNLYGYTF.